This TCR beta chain is drawn from a study of shared clonotypes between healthy human individuals. The study, taken as a whole, reports: In general, naive subsets displayed greater estimated richness than memory subsets did. The sampled material consisted only of blood, and tissue repertoires are likely to differ.

The CDR3 totals 16 residues. V was pared by 5 bases and J by 4 bases, with 21 bases between. From germline, CDR1 is MNHEY and CDR2 SMNVEV (reference sequence). CD45RO-negative, CCR7-selected cells formed the naive CD8 fraction, which excluded terminally differentiated effector memory CD45RA+ cells. As concerns this clone: The antigen is unknown.

Only in-frame clones appear in the TCRdb table, and some are missing; sequencing was by immunoSEQ multiplex PCR. Of some 580,000 clones detected, roughly 98% appear once; the ten largest clones hold 0.3%. The rearrangement links TRBV27 to TRBJ2-7, with TRBD2 as a possible D gene (6 bases). This clonotype was obtained from a man aged 25 to 40 in good health. Sequenced: naive CD8+ T cells sorted from blood. The CDR3 DNA sequence: TGTGCCAGCAGTAGCTCCTCCGGGAGCTCGATTTACGAGCAGTACTTC. Encoded protein: CASSSSSGSSIYEQYF.